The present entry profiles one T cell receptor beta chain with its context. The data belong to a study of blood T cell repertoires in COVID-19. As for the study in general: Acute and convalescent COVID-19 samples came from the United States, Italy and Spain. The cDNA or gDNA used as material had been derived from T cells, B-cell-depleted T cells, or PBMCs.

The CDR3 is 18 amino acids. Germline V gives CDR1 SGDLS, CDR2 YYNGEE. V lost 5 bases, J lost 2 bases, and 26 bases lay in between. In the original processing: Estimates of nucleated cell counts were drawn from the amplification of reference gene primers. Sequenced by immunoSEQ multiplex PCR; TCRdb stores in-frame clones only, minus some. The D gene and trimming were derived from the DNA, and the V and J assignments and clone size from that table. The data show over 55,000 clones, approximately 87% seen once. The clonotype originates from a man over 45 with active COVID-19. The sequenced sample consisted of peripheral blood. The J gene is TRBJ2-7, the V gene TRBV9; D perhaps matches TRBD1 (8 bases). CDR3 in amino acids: CASRGTRNRGGEPYEQYF. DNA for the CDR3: TGTGCCAGCAGAGGTACCCGCAACAGGGGGGGGGAACCCTACGAGCAGTACTTC.